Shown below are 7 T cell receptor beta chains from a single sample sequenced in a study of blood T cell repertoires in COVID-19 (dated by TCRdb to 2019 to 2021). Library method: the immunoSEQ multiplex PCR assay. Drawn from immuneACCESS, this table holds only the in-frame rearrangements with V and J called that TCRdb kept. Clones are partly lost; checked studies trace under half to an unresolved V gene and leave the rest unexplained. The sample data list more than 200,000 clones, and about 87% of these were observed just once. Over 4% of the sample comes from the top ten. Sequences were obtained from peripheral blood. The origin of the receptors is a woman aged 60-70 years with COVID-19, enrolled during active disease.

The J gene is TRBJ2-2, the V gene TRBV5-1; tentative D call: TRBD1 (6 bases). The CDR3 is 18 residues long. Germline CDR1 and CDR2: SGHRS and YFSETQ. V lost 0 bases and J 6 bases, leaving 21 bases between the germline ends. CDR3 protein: CASSLEGPGALGAGELFF. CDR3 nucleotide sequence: TGCGCCAGCAGCTTGGAGGGGCCAGGGGCACTCGGCGCCGGGGAGCTGTTTTTT.

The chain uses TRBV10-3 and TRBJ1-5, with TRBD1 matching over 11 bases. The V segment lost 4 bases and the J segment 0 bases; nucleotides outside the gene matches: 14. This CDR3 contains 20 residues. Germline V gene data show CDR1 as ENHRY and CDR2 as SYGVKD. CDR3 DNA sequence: TGTGCCATCAGTGGGCGGACCGGGACAGGGGGTCTCCTTAGCAATCAGCCCCAGCATTTT. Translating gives CAISGRTGTGGLLSNQPQHF.

CDR3 in DNA: TGTGCCAGCAGCCCACTAGCGTTCGTTTACCATGAGCAGTTCTTC. Its protein is CASSPLAFVYHEQFF. This rearrangement joins TRBV7-9 to TRBJ2-1, with TRBD2 matching 7 bases. The CDR3 runs 15 residues. Germline V gene data show CDR1 as SEHNR and CDR2 as FQNEAQ (reference sequence). The trim removed 5 bases at V and 8 bases at J, leaving 12 bases unmatched.

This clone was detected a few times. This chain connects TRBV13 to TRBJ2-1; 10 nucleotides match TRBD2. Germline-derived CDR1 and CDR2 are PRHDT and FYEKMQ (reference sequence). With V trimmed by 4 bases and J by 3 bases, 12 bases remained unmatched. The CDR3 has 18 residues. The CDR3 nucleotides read TGTGCCAGCAGCTCCCGGTGGAGCGGGAGGGCCCGCTACAATGAGCAGTTCTTC. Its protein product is CASSSRWSGRARYNEQFF. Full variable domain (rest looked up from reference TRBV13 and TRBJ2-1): AAGVIQSPRHLIKEKRETATLKCYPIPRHDTVYWYQQGPGQDPQFLISFYEKMQSDKGSIPDRFSAQQFSDYHSELNMSSLELGDSALYFCASSSRWSGRARYNEQFFGPGTRLTVL.

CDR3 loop: CASSRGSASSGDTQYF. DNA of the CDR3: TGTGCCAGCAGCCGAGGCTCCGCATCGTCCGGGGATACGCAGTATTTT. The chain links TRBV4-2 to TRBJ2-3, with unresolved D. CDR1 and CDR2 (germline): LGHNA, YNFKEQ. Trimming cost V 4 bases and J 6 bases, with 20 bases left between them. This CDR3 spans 16 amino acids.

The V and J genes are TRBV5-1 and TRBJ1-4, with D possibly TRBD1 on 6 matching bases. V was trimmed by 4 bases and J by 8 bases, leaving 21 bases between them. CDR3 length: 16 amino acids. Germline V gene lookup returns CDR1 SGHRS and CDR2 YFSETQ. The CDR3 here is CASSLNGRGRGEKLFF. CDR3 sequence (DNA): TGCGCCAGCAGCCTAAACGGGAGGGGGAGAGGAGAAAAACTGTTTTTT.

The CDR3 region is CASSRAGGRYNEQFF. The DNA of the CDR3 is TGTGCCAGCAGCCGAGCGGGAGGGCGCTACAATGAGCAGTTCTTC. This chain links TRBV13 with TRBJ2-1; 10 nucleotides agree with TRBD2. Germline values: CDR1 PRHDT, CDR2 FYEKMQ (reference sequence). The CDR3 covers 15 residues. V shed 5 bases and J 3 bases; nucleotides not matched to a gene: 4.